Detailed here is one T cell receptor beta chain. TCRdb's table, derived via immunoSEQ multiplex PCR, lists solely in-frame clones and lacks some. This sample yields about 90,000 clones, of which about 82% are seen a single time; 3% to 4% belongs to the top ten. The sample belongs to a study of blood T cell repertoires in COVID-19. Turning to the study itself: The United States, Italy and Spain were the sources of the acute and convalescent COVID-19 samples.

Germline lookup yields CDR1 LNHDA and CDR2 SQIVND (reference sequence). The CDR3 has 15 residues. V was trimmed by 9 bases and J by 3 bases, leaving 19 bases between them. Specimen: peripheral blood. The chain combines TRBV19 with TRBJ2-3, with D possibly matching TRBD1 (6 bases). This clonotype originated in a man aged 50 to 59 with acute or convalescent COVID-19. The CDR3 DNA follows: TGTGCCAGCGCTCGACAGGAGGTCAAGACAGATACGCAGTATTTT. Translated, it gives CASARQEVKTDTQYF.